The rows below give T cell receptor beta chains drawn from one sample of a study of blood T cells in healthy people across ages. Each CDR3 protein is one row after TCRdb ran MiXCR on the 5' RACE reads. Of hundreds of thousands of distinct CDR3 sequences listed, roughly 43% are singletons. Material: blood. The source of these receptors is an older woman in good health. CDR3s include the opening cysteine and the closing phenylalanine or tryptophan. A D gene is named only where the DNA matches it firmly. A clone size is listed for some rows: how often the clone was seen (once, few, many), or a class if it is expanded.

V: TRBV5-1
J: TRBJ2-1
size: many
D: NA
CDR3: CASSLGQEYNEQFF
DNA: TGCGCCAGCAGCTTGGGACAGGAATACAATGAGCAGTTCTTC

V: TRBV20-1
J: TRBJ2-1
size: NA
D: NA
CDR3: CSAESPLGNEQFF
DNA: TGCAGTGCGGAGTCCCCCCTTGGAAATGAGCAGTTCTTC

V: TRBV20-1
J: TRBJ2-3
size: NA
D: TRBD2
CDR3: CSAPGGRTDTQYF
DNA: TGCAGTGCTCCTGGCGGGAGAACAGATACGCAGTATTTT

V: TRBV20-1
J: TRBJ2-3
size: few
D: NA
CDR3: CSGNPGLSTDTQYF
DNA: TGCAGTGGCAATCCGGGACTTAGCACAGATACGCAGTATTTT

V: TRBV27
J: TRBJ2-5
size: NA
D: NA
CDR3: CASSLSPPTGYQETQYF
DNA: TGTGCCAGCAGTTTATCGCCCCCAACAGGTTACCAAGAGACCCAGTACTTC

V: TRBV3-1
J: TRBJ2-1
size: few
D: NA
CDR3: CASSQGSQANEQFF
DNA: TGTGCCAGCAGCCAAGGGTCTCAAGCAAATGAGCAGTTCTTC

V: TRBV7-8
J: TRBJ2-5
size: NA
D: NA
CDR3: CASSLAVGARLQYF
DNA: TGTGCCAGCAGCTTAGCTGTGGGAGCGCGTTTGCAGTACTTC

V: TRBV4-2
J: TRBJ2-7
size: few
D: TRBD2
CDR3: CASSQEVGRAHEQYF
DNA: TGTGCCAGCAGCCAAGAAGTCGGGAGGGCGCACGAGCAGTACTTC

V: TRBV4-3
J: TRBJ2-3
size: NA
D: TRBD2
CDR3: CASSQGLASGSTDTQYF
DNA: TGCGCCAGCAGCCAAGGCTTGGCTAGCGGAAGCACAGATACGCAGTATTTT

V: TRBV20-1
J: TRBJ2-7
size: NA
D: TRBD2
CDR3: CSAPLSGGTYEQYF
DNA: TGCAGTGCTCCTCTAAGCGGGGGGACCTACGAGCAGTACTTC

V: TRBV12-3/TRBV12-4
J: TRBJ2-3
size: NA
D: NA
CDR3: CASRPELGETQYF
DNA: TGTGCCAGCAGACCTGAGTTGGGCGAGACGCAGTATTTT

V: TRBV6-1
J: TRBJ2-7
size: few
D: NA
CDR3: CASSEKRTQQYF
DNA: TGTGCCAGCAGTGAAAAAAGGACGCAGCAGTACTTC

V: TRBV20-1
J: TRBJ2-7
size: few
D: TRBD2
CDR3: CSANLVSGRAYEQYF
DNA: TGCAGTGCTAATCTCGTTAGCGGGAGGGCGTACGAGCAGTACTTC

V: TRBV14
J: TRBJ2-1
size: NA
D: NA
CDR3: CASSNRGPKSYNEQFF
DNA: TGTGCCAGCAGCAACCGGGGGCCCAAGTCCTACAATGAGCAGTTCTTC

V: TRBV27
J: TRBJ2-5
size: NA
D: TRBD1
CDR3: CASSLWTGDETQYF
DNA: TGTGCCAGCAGTCTGTGGACAGGGGACGAGACCCAGTACTTC

V: TRBV28
J: TRBJ1-3
size: NA
D: NA
CDR3: CASSWINWWGSGNTIYF
DNA: TGTGCCAGCAGTTGGATTAACTGGTGGGGATCAGGAAACACCATATATTTT

V: TRBV7-8
J: TRBJ1-5
size: few
D: NA
CDR3: CASSLAQYSNQPQHF
DNA: TGTGCCAGCAGCTTAGCACAATATAGCAATCAGCCCCAGCATTTT

V: TRBV28
J: TRBJ2-7
size: NA
D: NA
CDR3: CASGLNEQYF
DNA: TGTGCCAGCGGCCTCAACGAGCAGTACTTC

V: TRBV3-1
J: TRBJ2-7
size: NA
D: NA
CDR3: CASSRDMGYEQYF
DNA: TGTGCCAGCAGCCGGGACATGGGCTACGAGCAGTACTTC

V: TRBV6-1
J: TRBJ2-7
size: NA
D: TRBD1
CDR3: CASSNRRGTGSYEQYF
DNA: TGTGCCAGCAGCAACCGGAGAGGGACAGGGTCCTACGAGCAGTACTTC

V: TRBV27
J: TRBJ2-6
size: few
D: NA
CDR3: CASSPLTGVLTF
DNA: TGTGCCAGCAGTCCGTTGACAGGCGTCCTGACTTTC

V: TRBV24-1
J: TRBJ2-1
size: NA
D: TRBD2
CDR3: CATSDPFQREGGEQFF
DNA: TGTGCCACCAGTGACCCATTCCAGCGGGAGGGTGGTGAGCAGTTCTTC

V: TRBV28
J: TRBJ1-1
size: NA
D: TRBD1
CDR3: CASIAPGQGNTEAFF
DNA: TGTGCCAGCATCGCTCCGGGACAGGGGAACACTGAAGCTTTCTTT

V: TRBV6-6
J: TRBJ2-3
size: NA
D: NA
CDR3: CASSYFGTDTQYF
DNA: TGTGCCAGCAGTTACTTCGGCACAGATACGCAGTATTTT

V: TRBV3-1
J: TRBJ2-7
size: NA
D: NA
CDR3: CASSQFGDPAYEQYF
DNA: TGTGCCAGCAGCCAATTTGGGGACCCGGCCTACGAGCAGTACTTC

V: TRBV11-2
J: TRBJ1-2
size: NA
D: NA
CDR3: CASSKQVSGYTF
DNA: TGTGCCAGCAGCAAGCAGGTTTCCGGCTACACCTTC

V: TRBV4-2
J: TRBJ1-4
size: NA
D: NA
CDR3: CASSQDRAGEEKLFF
DNA: TGTGCCAGCAGCCAAGATCGGGCAGGGGAAGAAAAACTGTTTTTT

V: TRBV2
J: TRBJ1-6
size: NA
D: NA
CDR3: CASSEAGTIPGSPLHF
DNA: TGTGCCAGCAGTGAAGCGGGCACGATCCCTGGTTCACCCCTCCACTTT

V: TRBV12-3/TRBV12-4
J: TRBJ2-3
size: NA
D: NA
CDR3: CASRSGADMEYF
DNA: TGTGCCAGCAGATCCGGGGCAGATATGGAGTATTTT

V: TRBV12-3/TRBV12-4
J: TRBJ2-1
size: few
D: NA
CDR3: CASSAGTPYNEQFF
DNA: TGTGCCAGCAGTGCCGGGACACCTTACAATGAGCAGTTCTTC

V: TRBV5-6
J: TRBJ2-1
size: few
D: NA
CDR3: CASSPGAYSSYNEQFF
DNA: TGTGCCAGCAGCCCTGGGGCCTATTCCTCCTACAATGAGCAGTTCTTC

V: TRBV28
J: TRBJ2-5
size: NA
D: NA
CDR3: CASSLSLGPRQETQYF
DNA: TGTGCCAGCAGTTTGTCCCTGGGCCCCAGGCAGGAGACCCAGTACTTC

V: TRBV28
J: TRBJ2-7
size: NA
D: NA
CDR3: CASRRVPTGPPYEQYF
DNA: TGTGCCAGCAGACGCGTACCGACAGGCCCACCCTACGAGCAGTACTTC

V: TRBV30
J: TRBJ2-5
size: NA
D: NA
CDR3: CAWSVGSGVETQYF
DNA: TGTGCCTGGAGTGTAGGTTCAGGGGTAGAGACCCAGTACTTC

V: TRBV9
J: TRBJ2-5
size: NA
D: NA
CDR3: CASSVGERMYQETQYF
DNA: TGTGCCAGCAGCGTAGGGGAGCGGATGTACCAAGAGACCCAGTACTTC

V: TRBV27
J: TRBJ2-1
size: few
D: NA
CDR3: CASSQAGYEQFF
DNA: TGTGCCAGCAGTCAAGCGGGCTATGAGCAGTTCTTC

V: TRBV2
J: TRBJ2-1
size: few
D: TRBD2
CDR3: CASTWGGGGNEQFF
DNA: TGTGCCAGCACTTGGGGCGGGGGAGGCAATGAGCAGTTCTTC

V: TRBV5-1
J: TRBJ2-3
size: few
D: TRBD2
CDR3: CASSFFPGLATDTQYF
DNA: TGCGCCAGCAGTTTTTTCCCGGGACTAGCGACAGATACGCAGTATTTT

V: TRBV5-1
J: TRBJ2-5
size: few
D: TRBD2
CDR3: CASSEGLAGVLETQYF
DNA: TGCGCCAGCAGCGAAGGACTAGCGGGAGTCTTGGAGACCCAGTACTTC

V: TRBV25-1
J: TRBJ2-1
size: few
D: NA
CDR3: CASSVFAGSSYNEQFF
DNA: TGTGCCAGCAGTGTTTTTGCGGGGAGCTCCTACAATGAGCAGTTCTTC

V: TRBV12-5
J: TRBJ2-3
size: NA
D: TRBD1
CDR3: CASGFPGQGIGDTQYF
DNA: TGTGCTAGTGGTTTCCCGGGACAGGGGATCGGAGATACGCAGTATTTT

V: TRBV12-3/TRBV12-4
J: TRBJ2-5
size: many
D: TRBD2
CDR3: CASSPGIAGSYGTQYF
DNA: TGTGCCAGCAGTCCCGGGATAGCGGGGTCCTATGGGACCCAGTACTTC